The 18 T cell receptor beta chains below come from one sample, sequenced in a study of T cells after posttransplantation cyclophosphamide. The assay was immunoSEQ multiplex PCR, and TCRdb's table has in-frame clones only and misses some. This sample comprises several thousand clones, none seen once only. Treatment was busulfan-fludarabine conditioning, a marrow graft, and cyclophosphamide on days +3 and +4. The source material was PBMCs, sampled 350 to 370 days after allogeneic stem cell transplant with posttransplant cyclophosphamide. These receptors were obtained from a male patient in his fifties who received an allogeneic stem cell transplant from a related donor and was CMV-positive. Part of the T cell pool may stem from the graft donor.

This clone was counted ten times or more. This chain joins TRBV6-5 and TRBJ1-1; possible D gene TRBD1, 5 bases. This CDR3 contains 15 residues. V lost 5 bases and J lost 3, with 16 bases in between. The germline V gene encodes CDR1 MNHEY and CDR2 SVGAGI. The CDR3 protein is CASSQGFQLYTEAFF. The CDR3 DNA reads TGTGCCAGCAGTCAGGGATTTCAATTGTACACTGAAGCTTTCTTT.

This clone was found many times. The V gene is TRBV30, the J gene TRBJ2-2; tentative D call: TRBD1 (6 bases). Trimming left V 5 bases short and J 8 bases short, with 9 bases between. The CDR3 has 11 amino acids. Germline-derived CDR1 and CDR2 are GTSNPN and SVGIG (reference sequence). The CDR3, as DNA: TGTGCCTGGTTTGGGACAGGGGAGCTGTTTTTT. This encodes CAWFGTGELFF.

CDR3 sequence: CASSQGTPTSYEQYF. The CDR3 DNA is TGTGCCAGCAGCCAAGGGACACCCACTTCCTACGAGCAGTACTTC. The chain couples TRBV5-8 to TRBJ2-5, with D perhaps matching TRBD1 (6 bases). The J call may be incorrect, as the DNA end agrees better with TRBJ2-7. The CDR3 is 15 amino acids. CDR1 is SGHTS, CDR2 YDEGEE, per germline.

This clone was seen repeatedly, ten times or more. This chain joins TRBV5-1 and TRBJ2-7; 12 bases match TRBD2. The ends lost 4 bases at V and 9 bases at J; junction bases unmatched: 8. This CDR3 is 14 amino acids long. The germline V gene encodes CDR1 SGHRS and CDR2 YFSETQ. CDR3 DNA: TGCGCCAGCAGCCGGCTAGCGGGAGGGCCTGCGCAGTACTTC. Protein sequence: CASSRLAGGPAQYF. Variable domain in full (rest from reference TRBV5-1 and TRBJ2-7): KAGVTQTPRYLIKTRGQQVTLSCSPISGHRSVSWYQQTPGQGLQFLFEYFSETQRNKGNFPGRFSGRQFSNSRSEMNVSTLELGDSALYLCASSRLAGGPAQYFGPGTRLTVT.

This clone was seen ten or more times. The chain couples TRBV7-8 to TRBJ2-3, with D unresolved. Per germline, CDR1 SGHVS and CDR2 FQNEAQ. The V end lost 1 base, the J end lost 7 bases, and 6 bases lay between the germline ends. This CDR3 comprises 12 residues. CDR3 sequence: CASSLDGNTQYF. Written as DNA, the CDR3 is TGTGCCAGCAGCTTAGACGGTAATACGCAGTATTTT.

This clone was counted ten times or more. The chain carries TRBV5-6 and TRBJ2-5, with D perhaps TRBD1 (6 bases). Germline CDR1 and CDR2: SGHDT and YYEEEE. The CDR3 is 15 amino acids. Trimming took 1 base from V and 0 from J, leaving 10 bases between them. CDR3 DNA sequence: TGTGCCAGCAGCTTGAAGGGGGACCACCAAGAGACCCAGTACTTC. This gives the protein CASSLKGDHQETQYF.

This clone has at least ten counts. The V and J genes are TRBV11-2 and TRBJ1-3; D not resolved. Germline lookup yields CDR1 SGHAT and CDR2 FQNNGV. With 2 bases removed from V and 0 bases from J, the gap between germline ends came to 8 bases. The CDR3 loop spans 15 amino acids. For the CDR3, the DNA is TGTGCCAGCAGCTTACAACAGTTCTCTGGAAACACCATATATTTT. It is translated as CASSLQQFSGNTIYF.

In its sample, this clone was seen many times. The rearrangement joins TRBV27 to TRBJ1-6; D perhaps matches TRBD1 (5 bases). The CDR3 is 17 amino acids. V gave up 3 bases and J gave up 9 bases, with 21 bases separating them. CDR1 is MNHEY, CDR2 SMNVEV, per germline (reference sequence). The CDR3 protein is CASSFRGRGEEISPLHF. As DNA, the CDR3 is TGTGCCAGCAGTTTCCGGGGTCGGGGGGAGGAGATTTCACCCCTCCACTTT.

This clone showed up many times. The genes are TRBV6-1 and TRBJ2-6, with 11 bases lining up with TRBD2. Germline loops: CDR1 MNHNS, CDR2 SASEGT. The CDR3 contains 18 residues. J lost 2 bases, V lost 4 bases, and 7 bases had no gene match. The CDR3 region has the DNA TGTGCCAGCAGTGCGACTAGCGGGACGTACCCTGGGGCCAACGTCCTGACTTTC. Amino acid sequence: CASSATSGTYPGANVLTF.

This clone was counted many times. This rearrangement joins TRBV9 to TRBJ2-1; 7 bases fit TRBD2. With V trimmed by 0 bases and J by 0 bases, 3 bases remained unmatched. Germline CDR1 and CDR2: SGDLS and YYNGEE. CDR3 length: 16 amino acids. CDR3 DNA sequence: TGTGCCAGCAGCGTAGATCTAGCGGCCTCCTACAATGAGCAGTTCTTC. It translates to CASSVDLAASYNEQFF.

This clone has ten or more counts. V is TRBV7-6 and J is TRBJ2-3, with 10 bases that match TRBD2. Germline V gives CDR1 SGHVS, CDR2 FNYEAQ. The CDR3 consists of 17 residues. Losses at the gene ends were 5 bases for V and 0 bases for J; bases not matched to a gene: 8. The CDR3 sequence is CASSTTLGLASTDTQYF. Written as DNA, the CDR3 is TGTGCCAGCAGCACAACGTTGGGACTAGCGAGCACAGATACGCAGTATTTT. Looking up the rest from reference TRBV7-6 and TRBJ2-3 gives the full variable domain: GAGVSQSPRYKVTKRGQDVALRCDPISGHVSLYWYRQALGQGPEFLTYFNYEAQQDKSGLPNDRFSAERPEGSISTLTIQRTEQRDSAMYRCASSTTLGLASTDTQYFGPGTRLTVL.

This clone was observed a few times. Mismatch with germline at one junction end may stem from a read error. The chain recombines TRBV7-7 with TRBJ2-3; perhaps TRBD1 as D (6 bases). In germline, CDR1 is SSHAT, CDR2 FNYEAQ (reference sequence). The CDR3 is 17 residues long. CDR3 loop: CASNLISGASSTDTQYF. The CDR3 DNA sequence: TGTGCTAGCAACTTAATTTCAGGGGCCTCGTCCACAGATACGCAGTATTTT.

This clone has at least ten counts. This chain uses TRBV29-1 with TRBJ1-4, with a possible D match to TRBD1 (5 bases). This CDR3 has 13 residues. The V end lost 6 bases, the J end lost 8 bases, and 16 bases lay between the germline ends. Germline-derived CDR1 and CDR2 are SQVTM and ANQGSEA. The CDR3 nucleotides read TGCAGCGTCCAGGGATTTCTCCGCGAAAAACTGTTTTTT. Translation: CSVQGFLREKLFF.

In its sample, this clone was seen a few times. The chain combines TRBV11-2 with TRBJ2-2, with 12 bases identical to TRBD2. The V and J ends lost 5 bases and 6 bases, in that order; junction bases with no gene match: 4. The CDR3 runs to 15 residues. Germline assignment: CDR1 SGHAT and CDR2 FQNNGV. The CDR3 protein is CASSPTSGRSGELFF. The CDR3 region has the DNA TGTGCCAGCAGCCCTACTAGCGGGAGGTCCGGGGAGCTGTTTTTT.

This clone was detected many times. The chain uses TRBV2 and TRBJ2-1; TRBD2 matches 7 bases. J was trimmed by 4 bases and V by 8 bases; bases with no gene match: 11. The CDR3 extends over 15 amino acids. CDR1 is SNHLY and CDR2 is FYNNEI in the germline V gene. This CDR3 reads CASSQGQGGYNEQFF. CDR3 DNA sequence: TGTGCCAGCTCCCAAGGGCAGGGAGGGTACAATGAGCAGTTCTTC.

This clone was observed at least ten times. The chain carries TRBV19 and TRBJ2-7, with 9 bases lining up with TRBD2. CDR3 length: 14 residues. Germline trimming cut 10 bases from V and 0 bases from J; bases unmatched to any gene: 7. Germline-derived CDR1 and CDR2 are LNHDA and SQIVND (reference sequence). The CDR3 reads CATTRSGSSYEQYF. The CDR3 nucleotides read TGTGCCACCACCCGTAGCGGGAGCTCCTACGAGCAGTACTTC.

This clone was recorded many times. The rearrangement links TRBV10-3 to TRBJ2-3, with D possibly matching TRBD2 (6 bases). Germline values: CDR1 ENHRY, CDR2 SYGVKD. The ends were cut back, 3 bases at V and 2 bases at J, with 12 bases in the middle. This CDR3 is 15 amino acids long. CDR3 coding DNA: TGTGCCATCAGTGATTTGCGGGACTTCACAGATACGCAGTATTTT. It is translated as CAISDLRDFTDTQYF.

This clone was detected ten times or more. The rearrangement uses TRBV6-6 and TRBJ2-5; D remains ambiguous. V gave up 6 bases and J gave up 5 bases, with 13 bases separating them. The CDR3 loop spans 13 amino acids. Germline loops: CDR1 MNHNY, CDR2 SVGAGI (reference sequence). In nucleotides, the CDR3 is TGTGCCAGCAGCTCGACACGCAGGGAGACCCAGTACTTC. It translates to CASSSTRRETQYF.